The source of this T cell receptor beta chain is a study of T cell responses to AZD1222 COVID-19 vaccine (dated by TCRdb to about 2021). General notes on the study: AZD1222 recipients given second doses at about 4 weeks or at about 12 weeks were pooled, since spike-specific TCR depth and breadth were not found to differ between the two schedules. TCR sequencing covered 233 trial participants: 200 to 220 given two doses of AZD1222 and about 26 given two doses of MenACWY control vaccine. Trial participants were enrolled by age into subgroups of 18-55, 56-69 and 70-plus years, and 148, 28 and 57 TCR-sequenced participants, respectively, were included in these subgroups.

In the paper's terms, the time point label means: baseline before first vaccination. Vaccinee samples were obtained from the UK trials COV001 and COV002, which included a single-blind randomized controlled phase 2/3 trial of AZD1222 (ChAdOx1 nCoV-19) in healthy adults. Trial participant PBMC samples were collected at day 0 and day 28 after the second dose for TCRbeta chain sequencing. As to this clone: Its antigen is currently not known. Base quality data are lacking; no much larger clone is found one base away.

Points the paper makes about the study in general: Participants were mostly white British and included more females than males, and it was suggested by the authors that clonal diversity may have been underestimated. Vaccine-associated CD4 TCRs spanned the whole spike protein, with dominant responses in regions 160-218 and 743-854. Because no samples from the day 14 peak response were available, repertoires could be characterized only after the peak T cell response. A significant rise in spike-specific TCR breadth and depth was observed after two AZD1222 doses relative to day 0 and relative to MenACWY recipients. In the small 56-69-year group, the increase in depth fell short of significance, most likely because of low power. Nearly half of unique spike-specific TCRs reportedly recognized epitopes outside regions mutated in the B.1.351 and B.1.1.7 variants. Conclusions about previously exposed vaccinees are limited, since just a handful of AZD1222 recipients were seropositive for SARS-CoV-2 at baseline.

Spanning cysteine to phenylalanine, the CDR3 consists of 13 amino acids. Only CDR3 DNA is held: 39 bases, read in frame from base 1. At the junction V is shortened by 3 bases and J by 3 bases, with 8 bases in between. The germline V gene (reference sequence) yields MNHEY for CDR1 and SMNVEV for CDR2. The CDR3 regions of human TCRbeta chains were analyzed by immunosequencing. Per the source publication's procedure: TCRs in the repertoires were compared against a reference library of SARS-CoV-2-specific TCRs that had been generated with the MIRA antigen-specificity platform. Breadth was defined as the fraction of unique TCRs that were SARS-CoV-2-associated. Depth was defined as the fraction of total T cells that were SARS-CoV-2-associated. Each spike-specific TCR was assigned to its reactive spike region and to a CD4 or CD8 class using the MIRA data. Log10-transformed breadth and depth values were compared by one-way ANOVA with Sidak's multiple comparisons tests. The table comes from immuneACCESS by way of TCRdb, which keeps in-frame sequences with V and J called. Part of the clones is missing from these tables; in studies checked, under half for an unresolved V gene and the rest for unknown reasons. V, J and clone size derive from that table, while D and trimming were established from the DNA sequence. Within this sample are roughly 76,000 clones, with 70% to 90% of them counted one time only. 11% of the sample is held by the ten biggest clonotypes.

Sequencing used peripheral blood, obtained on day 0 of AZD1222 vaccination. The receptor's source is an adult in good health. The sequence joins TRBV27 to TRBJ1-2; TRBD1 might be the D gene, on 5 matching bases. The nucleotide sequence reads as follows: TGTGCCAGCAGTTTGGTCAGGGACTATGGCTACACCTTC. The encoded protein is CASSLVRDYGYTF.